Listed below are T cell receptor beta chains from one sample, sequenced in a study of beta chain features in type 1 diabetes. This table comes from immunoSEQ multiplex PCR, and its TCRdb copy is limited to in-frame clones, with some not included. Of a few hundred thousand clones in the sample, over 8.5% were seen once. Sequencing was carried out using central memory CD4+ T cells from blood. Source of these receptors: a young man with type 1 diabetes. The conserved cysteine and the conserved F or W are not part of the CDR3 here.

J: TRBJ1-1; V: TRBV9; CDR3: ASSVEGGRGMNTEAF
J: TRBJ2-1; V: TRBV11-3; CDR3: ASSSQNNEQF
J: .; V: TRBV18; CDR3: ASSLGGPSEQY
J: TRBJ2-2; V: TRBV19; CDR3: ASRPPATGELF
J: TRBJ1-5; V: TRBV5-1; CDR3: ASSLTGVQPQH
J: TRBJ1-1; V: TRBV27; CDR3: ASSPRKNTEAF
J: TRBJ1-5; V: TRBV10-3; CDR3: AISIGQSNQPQH
J: TRBJ2-3; V: TRBV7-2; CDR3: ASSLRGASATDTQY
J: TRBJ2-5; V: TRBV30; CDR3: AWSDYRGFGETQY
J: TRBJ1-2; V: TRBV6-6; CDR3: ASSPQTLGHYGYT
J: TRBJ2-2; V: TRBV6-6; CDR3: ASRDSGVNTGELF
J: TRBJ2-3; V: TRBV6-5; CDR3: ASSYSGADTDTQY
J: TRBJ2-3; V: TRBV6-5; CDR3: ASSTTGEATDTQY
J: TRBJ2-5; V: TRBV18; CDR3: ASSLTTGTNGETQY
J: TRBJ1-5; V: TRBV6-1; CDR3: ASSRRDQPQH
J: TRBJ2-5; V: TRBV7-3; CDR3: ASSSPPGGSGSSQETQY
J: TRBJ2-7; V: TRBV27; CDR3: ASSLKVSYEQY
J: TRBJ1-1; V: TRBV6-6; CDR3: ASSYPSPGPNTEAF
J: TRBJ2-2; V: TRBV7-9; CDR3: ASSPQGVDTGELF
J: TRBJ2-5; V: TRBV6-5; CDR3: ASSYSWGLQETQY
J: TRBJ2-2; V: TRBV15; CDR3: ATSGNIGSGELF
J: TRBJ2-7; V: TRBV27; CDR3: ASSRPGAQTAYEQY
J: TRBJ1-5; V: TRBV6-1; CDR3: ASSEALLGGVNQPQH
J: TRBJ1-2; V: TRBV2; CDR3: ASSEEQNYGYT
J: TRBJ2-2; V: TRBV4-2; CDR3: ASSLQVASGELF
J: TRBJ2-7; V: TRBV19; CDR3: ASSISGRGGYEQY
J: TRBJ1-4; V: TRBV10-3; CDR3: AISDGGATNEKLF
J: TRBJ1-2; V: TRBV5-1; CDR3: ASSDAPREGGGYT
J: TRBJ1-1; V: TRBV7-9; CDR3: ASSSPGTVNTEAF
J: TRBJ2-3; V: TRBV7-2; CDR3: ASSFRGADTQY
J: TRBJ2-5; V: TRBV6-1; CDR3: ASSSYQGGKTQY
J: TRBJ1-2; V: TRBV9; CDR3: ASSIKFEFGYT
J: TRBJ2-5; V: TRBV6-6; CDR3: ASSRQPQETQY
J: TRBJ2-7; V: TRBV29-1; CDR3: SVGSYEQY
J: TRBJ2-7; V: TRBV6-1; CDR3: ASSWLAGPYEQY
J: TRBJ2-2; V: TRBV6-5; CDR3: ASSRSGTNTGELF
J: TRBJ1-2; V: TRBV7-9; CDR3: ASSPDWLGGYT
J: TRBJ2-3; V: TRBV29-1; CDR3: SGREGGTDTQY
J: TRBJ2-6; V: TRBV10-3; CDR3: AISGTGTDASGANVLT
J: TRBJ1-6; V: TRBV5-1; CDR3: ASSLDGELYSPLH
J: TRBJ1-5; V: TRBV19; CDR3: ASSPPLQPQH
J: TRBJ2-5; V: TRBV27; CDR3: ASSLLSGEETQY
J: TRBJ1-1; V: TRBV5-1; CDR3: ASSLAARGEAF
J: TRBJ2-1; V: TRBV5-1; CDR3: ASSLESLAPYNEQF
J: TRBJ1-2; V: TRBV28; CDR3: ASSLSGGYGYT
J: TRBJ1-2; V: TRBV30; CDR3: AWSVRYGYT
J: TRBJ2-1; V: TRBV7-3; CDR3: ASSSGGAIYNEQF
J: TRBJ1-2; V: TRBV23-1; CDR3: ASSQGFKDRDRGYT